This entry concerns a single T cell receptor (beta chain). Under the authors' procedure: Reference gene primer amplification in the assay estimated nucleated cell counts. Clones were sequenced by immunoSEQ multiplex PCR, and TCRdb holds only the in-frame ones, with some missing. V, J and clone size were drawn from that table, and D and trimming were deduced from the DNA. Here the sample spans a few hundred thousand clones, just under 90% being singletons. This sample is drawn from a study of blood T cell repertoires in COVID-19. The overall study: The samples span acute and convalescent COVID-19 from the United States, Italy and Spain.

The CDR3 has 14 residues. CDR1 and CDR2 from the germline V gene are MNHEY and SMNVEV (reference sequence). V was pared by 1 base and J by 4 bases, with 9 bases between. Recovered status applied to Cohort 3 donors who had two consecutive negative PCRs. It also applied to those with clearance or with symptom resolution. Sequencing input: PBMCs or T cells enriched from blood (not recorded which). This TCR was recovered from a woman aged 55-75 years who had recovered from COVID-19. The rearrangement joins TRBV27 to TRBJ2-3; D is unclear. CDR3 nucleotide sequence: TGTGCCAGCAGTTTATATCGTCCGGCAGATACGCAGTATTTT. It encodes CASSLYRPADTQYF.